The clone carrying this TCR beta chain was seen once. The data belong to a study of pediatric ulcerative colitis. This CDR3 contains 18 residues. Germline V lookup: CDR1 SNHLY, CDR2 FYNNEI. V was cut by 2 bases and J by 0 bases, with 19 bases left in between. Libraries were prepared by immunoSEQ multiplex PCR; TCRdb keeps only in-frame clonotypes and omits some of them. This sample has tens of thousands of clones, with roughly nine tenths found just once. The chain uses TRBV2 and TRBJ1-2; D remains unclear. This TCR was recovered from a boy aged 5 to 17 with severe ulcerative colitis. Source material: blood. The CDR3 spells CASSEIAFAVIANYGYTF. The CDR3 region has the DNA TGTGCCAGCAGTGAAATAGCGTTTGCAGTGATAGCTAACTATGGCTACACCTTC.